What follows describes a single T cell receptor (beta chain). Its antigen is unknown. Other DNA sequences in the sample encode the same CDR3. The sample originates from a study of persistence of HIV-infected CD4 T cells. Sequencing used immunoSEQ version 4 in survey mode. Sequencing used immunoSEQ multiplex PCR; TCRdb keeps in-frame clones, though not all of them. In the table there are under 60,000 clones, around 75% of which are singletons. Germline V CDR1 and CDR2: KGHSH, LQKENI. CDR3 length equals 13 residues. V was trimmed by 3 bases and J by 1 base, leaving 6 bases between them. The stimulus was lysate of CMV-infected fibroblasts, roughly 10 ug/mL. CD40L-negative CD69-negative CD45RO-high memory CD4+ T cells were sorted as populations depleted of antigen-responding cells.

The genes are TRBV18 and TRBJ1-1, with a weak D call TRBD1 (5 bases). The specimen was CD4+ T cells sorted from PBMCs after roughly 18-hour stimulation, collected from a patient who received antiretroviral therapy. The receptor was isolated from an adult man with HIV who was CMV-seropositive. As DNA, the CDR3 is TGTGCCAGCTCACCGCAGGGGAACACTGAAGCTTTCTTT. Encoded protein: CASSPQGNTEAFF.